Given below is one TCR beta chain in context. Its matching antigen is unknown. Germline CDR1 reads SEHNR; CDR2 reads FQNEAQ (reference sequence). CDR3 size: 15 residues. V lost 7 bases, J lost 4 bases, and 4 bases stayed unmatched. Every participating donor contributed roughly 10 milliliters of peripheral blood through a draw. Total RNA was isolated from each sample in quantities of at least 5 micrograms. The data originate from a study of blood T cells in healthy people across ages. Combining a sample-barcoded 5' primer with a J-beta primer mix, a second PCR ran for about 7 to 12 cycles. TCRdb itself ran the 5' RACE reads through MiXCR, one entry per CDR3 protein. The sample lists hundreds of thousands of distinct CDR3 sequences, about 50% occurring once. Overall study results and limits: Relative to aged donors, long-lived donors carried more naive CD4+ cells and displayed higher diversity. Age showed a roughly linear inverse relationship with TCR beta diversity per million T cells.

The chain has TRBV7-9 and TRBJ1-6; TRBD1 matches at 10 bases. The source is a woman older than 75 in good health. The source material was blood. CDR3 protein: CASTSGQGYNSPLHF. As DNA, the CDR3 is TGTGCCAGCACCTCGGGACAGGGGTATAATTCACCCCTCCACTTT.